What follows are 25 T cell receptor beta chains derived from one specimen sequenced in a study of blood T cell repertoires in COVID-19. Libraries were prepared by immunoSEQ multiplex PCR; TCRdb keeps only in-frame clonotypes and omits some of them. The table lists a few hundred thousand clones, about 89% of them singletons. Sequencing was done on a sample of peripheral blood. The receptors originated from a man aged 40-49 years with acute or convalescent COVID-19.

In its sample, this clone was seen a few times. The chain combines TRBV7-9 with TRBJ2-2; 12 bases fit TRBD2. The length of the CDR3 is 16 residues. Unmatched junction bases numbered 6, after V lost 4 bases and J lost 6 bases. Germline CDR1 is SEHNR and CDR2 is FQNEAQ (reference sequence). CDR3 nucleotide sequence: TGTGCCAGCAGCTCAAGACTAGCGGGGGTTCCCGGGGAGCTGTTTTTT. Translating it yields CASSSRLAGVPGELFF. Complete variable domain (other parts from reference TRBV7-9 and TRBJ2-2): DTGVSQNPRHKITKRGQNVTFRCDPISEHNRLYWYRQTLGQGPEFLTYFQNEAQLEKSRLLSDRFSAERPKGSFSTLEIQRTEQGDSAMYLCASSSRLAGVPGELFFGEGSRLTVL.

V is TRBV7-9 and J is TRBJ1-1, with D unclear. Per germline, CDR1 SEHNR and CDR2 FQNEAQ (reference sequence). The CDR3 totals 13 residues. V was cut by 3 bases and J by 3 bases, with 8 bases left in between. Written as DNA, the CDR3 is TGTGCCAGCAGCTTCGGGGAGTACACTGAAGCTTTCTTT. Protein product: CASSFGEYTEAFF.

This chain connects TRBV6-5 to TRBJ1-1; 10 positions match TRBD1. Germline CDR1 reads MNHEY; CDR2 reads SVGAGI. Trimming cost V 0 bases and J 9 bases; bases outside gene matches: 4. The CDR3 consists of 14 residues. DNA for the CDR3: TGTGCCAGCAGTTACTCAGGGACAGGGGCCAAAGCTTTCTTT. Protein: CASSYSGTGAKAFF.

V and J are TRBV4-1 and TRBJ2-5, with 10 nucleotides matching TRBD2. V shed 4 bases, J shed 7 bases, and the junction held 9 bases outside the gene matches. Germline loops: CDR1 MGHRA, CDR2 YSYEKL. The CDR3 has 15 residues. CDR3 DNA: TGCGCCAGCAGCCCTGAGCGGGGGGGCGTGGTGACCCAGTACTTC. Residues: CASSPERGGVVTQYF.

CDR3 region: CAWSVIQGQGYGYTF. CDR3 DNA: TGTGCCTGGAGTGTAATACAAGGACAGGGGTATGGCTACACCTTC. The rearrangement uses TRBV30 and TRBJ1-2; the match to TRBD1 covers 9 bases. Germline V CDR1 and CDR2: GTSNPN, SVGIG (reference sequence). The CDR3 length is 15 residues. V was pared by 0 bases and J by 5 bases, with 7 bases of the junction left unmatched.

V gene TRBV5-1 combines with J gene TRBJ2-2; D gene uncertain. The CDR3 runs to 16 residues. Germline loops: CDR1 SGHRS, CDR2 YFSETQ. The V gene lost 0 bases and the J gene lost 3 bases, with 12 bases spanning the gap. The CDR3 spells CASSLVYRKDTGELFF. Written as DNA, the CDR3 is TGCGCCAGCAGCTTGGTTTACAGAAAGGACACCGGGGAGCTGTTTTTT. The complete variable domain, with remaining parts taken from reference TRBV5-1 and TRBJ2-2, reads KAGVTQTPRYLIKTRGQQVTLSCSPISGHRSVSWYQQTPGQGLQFLFEYFSETQRNKGNFPGRFSGRQFSNSRSEMNVSTLELGDSALYLCASSLVYRKDTGELFFGEGSRLTVL.

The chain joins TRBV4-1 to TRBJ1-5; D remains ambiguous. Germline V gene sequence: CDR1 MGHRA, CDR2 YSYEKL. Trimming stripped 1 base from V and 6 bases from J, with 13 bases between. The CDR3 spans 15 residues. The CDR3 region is CASSQAQDFGQPQHF. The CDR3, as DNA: TGCGCCAGCAGCCAAGCTCAGGATTTCGGTCAGCCCCAGCATTTT.

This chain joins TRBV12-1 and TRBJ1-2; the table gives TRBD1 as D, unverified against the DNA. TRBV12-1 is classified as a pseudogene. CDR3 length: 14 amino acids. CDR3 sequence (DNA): TGTGCCAGCAAGCCCGCGAGGCAGGGCTATGGCTACACCTTC. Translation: CASKPARQGYGYTF.

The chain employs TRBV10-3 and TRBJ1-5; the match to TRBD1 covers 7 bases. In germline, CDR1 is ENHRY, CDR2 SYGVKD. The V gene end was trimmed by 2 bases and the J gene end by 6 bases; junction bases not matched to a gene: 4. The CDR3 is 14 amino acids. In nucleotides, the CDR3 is TGTGCCATCAGTGAGGGCAGGGGGAGTCAGCCCCAGCATTTT. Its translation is CAISEGRGSQPQHF.

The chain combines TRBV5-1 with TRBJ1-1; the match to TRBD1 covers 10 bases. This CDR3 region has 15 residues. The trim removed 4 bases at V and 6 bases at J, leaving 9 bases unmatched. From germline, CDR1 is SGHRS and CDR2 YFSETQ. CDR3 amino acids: CASSGGTGVNAEAFF. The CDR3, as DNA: TGCGCCAGCAGCGGTGGGACAGGGGTTAACGCTGAAGCTTTCTTT.

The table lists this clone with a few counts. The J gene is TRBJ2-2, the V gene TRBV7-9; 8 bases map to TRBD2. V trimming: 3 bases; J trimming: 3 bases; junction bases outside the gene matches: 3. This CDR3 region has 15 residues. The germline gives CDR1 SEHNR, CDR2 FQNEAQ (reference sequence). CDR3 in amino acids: CASSFSAGDTGELFF. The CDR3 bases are TGTGCCAGCAGCTTTTCAGCGGGGGACACCGGGGAGCTGTTTTTT.

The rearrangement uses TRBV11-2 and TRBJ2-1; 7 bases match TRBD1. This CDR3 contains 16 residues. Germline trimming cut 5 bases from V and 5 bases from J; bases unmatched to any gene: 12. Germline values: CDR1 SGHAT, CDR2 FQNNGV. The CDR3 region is CASSGNRGGRNNEQFF. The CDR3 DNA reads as TGTGCCAGCAGCGGAAACAGGGGCGGCAGGAACAATGAGCAGTTCTTC.

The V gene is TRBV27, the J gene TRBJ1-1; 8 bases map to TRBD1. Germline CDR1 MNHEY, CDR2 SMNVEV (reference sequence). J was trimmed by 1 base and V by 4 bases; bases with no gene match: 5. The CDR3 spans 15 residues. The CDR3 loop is CASSSTGGANTEAFF. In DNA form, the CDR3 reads TGTGCCAGCAGTTCAACAGGGGGTGCGAACACTGAAGCTTTCTTT.

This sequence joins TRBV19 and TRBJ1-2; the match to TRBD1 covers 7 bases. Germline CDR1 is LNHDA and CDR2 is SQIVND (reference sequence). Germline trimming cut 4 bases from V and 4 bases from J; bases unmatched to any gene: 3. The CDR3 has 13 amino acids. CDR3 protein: CASSTQGTYGYTF. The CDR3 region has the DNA TGTGCCAGTAGTACACAGGGGACCTATGGCTACACCTTC.

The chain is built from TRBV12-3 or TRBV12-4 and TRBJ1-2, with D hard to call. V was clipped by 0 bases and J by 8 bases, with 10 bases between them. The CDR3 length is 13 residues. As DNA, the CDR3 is TGTGCCAGCAGTTTAGCGAGTCGTGCGGGCTACACCTTC. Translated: CASSLASRAGYTF.

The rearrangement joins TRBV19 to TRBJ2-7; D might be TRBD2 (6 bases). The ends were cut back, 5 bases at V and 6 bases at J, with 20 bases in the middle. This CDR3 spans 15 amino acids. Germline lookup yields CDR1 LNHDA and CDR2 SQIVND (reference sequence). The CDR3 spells CASSPTRVRPGEQYF. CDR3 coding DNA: TGTGCCAGTAGTCCGACTAGAGTACGCCCGGGCGAGCAGTACTTC.

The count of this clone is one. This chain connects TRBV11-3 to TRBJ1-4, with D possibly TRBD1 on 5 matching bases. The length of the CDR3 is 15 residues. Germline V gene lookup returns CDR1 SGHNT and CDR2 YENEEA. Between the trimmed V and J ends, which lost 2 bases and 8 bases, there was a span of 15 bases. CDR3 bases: TGTGCCAGCAGCTTAACTTGGCAGGGATGCGAAAAACTGTTTTTT. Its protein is CASSLTWQGCEKLFF. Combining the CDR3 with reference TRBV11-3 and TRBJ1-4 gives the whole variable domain EAGVVQSPRYKIIEKKQPVAFWCNPISGHNTLYWYLQNLGQGPELLIRYENEEAVDDSQLPKDRFSAERLKGVDSTLKIQPAELGDSAVYLCASSLTWQGCEKLFFGSGTQLSVL.

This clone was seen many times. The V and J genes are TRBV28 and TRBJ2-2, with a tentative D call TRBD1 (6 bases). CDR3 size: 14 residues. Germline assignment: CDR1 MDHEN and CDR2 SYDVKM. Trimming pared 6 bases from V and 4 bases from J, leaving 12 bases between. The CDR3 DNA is TGTGCCAGCAGGAAACAGGGCGTCACCGGGGAGCTGTTTTTT. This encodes CASRKQGVTGELFF.

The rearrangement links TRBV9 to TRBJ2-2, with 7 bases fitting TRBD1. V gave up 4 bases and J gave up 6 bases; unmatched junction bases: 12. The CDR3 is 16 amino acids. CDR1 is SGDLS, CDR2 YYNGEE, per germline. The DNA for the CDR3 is TGTGCCAGCAGCCCCCGGACAGGTCATGCATCCGGGGAGCTGTTTTTT. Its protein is CASSPRTGHASGELFF.

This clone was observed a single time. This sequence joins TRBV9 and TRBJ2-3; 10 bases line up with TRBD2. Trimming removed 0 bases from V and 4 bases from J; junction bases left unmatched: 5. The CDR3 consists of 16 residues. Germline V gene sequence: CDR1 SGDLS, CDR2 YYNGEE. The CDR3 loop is CASSVEASGGSDTQYF. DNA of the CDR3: TGTGCCAGCAGCGTAGAGGCTAGCGGGGGATCAGATACGCAGTATTTT. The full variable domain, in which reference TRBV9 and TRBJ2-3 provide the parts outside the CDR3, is DSGVTQTPKHLITATGQRVTLRCSPRSGDLSVYWYQQSLDQGLQFLIQYYNGEERAKGNILERFSAQQFPDLHSELNLSSLELGDSALYFCASSVEASGGSDTQYFGPGTRLTVL.

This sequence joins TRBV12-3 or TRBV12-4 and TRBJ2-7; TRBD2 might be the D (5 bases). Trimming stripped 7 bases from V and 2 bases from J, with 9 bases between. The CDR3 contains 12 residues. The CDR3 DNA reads TGTGCCAGCAACCTCGGGACCTACGAGCAGTACTTC. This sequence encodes CASNLGTYEQYF.

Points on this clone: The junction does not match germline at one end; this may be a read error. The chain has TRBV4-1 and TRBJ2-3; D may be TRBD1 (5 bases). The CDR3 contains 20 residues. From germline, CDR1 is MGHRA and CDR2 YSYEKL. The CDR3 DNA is TGCGCCAGCAGCCAAGAGTCGCAGGGAATTGCTGCGAGCCGCACGGATACGCAGTATTTT. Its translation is CASSQESQGIAASRTDTQYF.

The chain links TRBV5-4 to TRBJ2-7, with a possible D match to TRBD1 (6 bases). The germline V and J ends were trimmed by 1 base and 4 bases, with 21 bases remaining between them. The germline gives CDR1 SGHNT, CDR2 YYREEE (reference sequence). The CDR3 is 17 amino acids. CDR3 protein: CASSLYLGQPTEYEQYF. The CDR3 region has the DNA TGTGCCAGCAGCTTGTATCTAGGACAGCCCACAGAGTACGAGCAGTACTTC.

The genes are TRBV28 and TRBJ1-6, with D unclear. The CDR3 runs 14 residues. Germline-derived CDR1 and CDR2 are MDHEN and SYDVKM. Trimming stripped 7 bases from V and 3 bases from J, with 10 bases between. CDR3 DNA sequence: TGTGCCAGCACGGAGGGTAACTATAATTCACCCCTCCACTTT. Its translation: CASTEGNYNSPLHF.

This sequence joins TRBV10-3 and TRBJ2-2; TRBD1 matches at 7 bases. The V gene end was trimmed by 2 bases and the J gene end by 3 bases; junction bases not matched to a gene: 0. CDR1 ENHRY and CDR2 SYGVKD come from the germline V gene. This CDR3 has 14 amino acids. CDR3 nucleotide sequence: TGTGCCATCAGTGAGCAGGGGGACACCGGGGAGCTGTTTTTT. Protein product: CAISEQGDTGELFF.